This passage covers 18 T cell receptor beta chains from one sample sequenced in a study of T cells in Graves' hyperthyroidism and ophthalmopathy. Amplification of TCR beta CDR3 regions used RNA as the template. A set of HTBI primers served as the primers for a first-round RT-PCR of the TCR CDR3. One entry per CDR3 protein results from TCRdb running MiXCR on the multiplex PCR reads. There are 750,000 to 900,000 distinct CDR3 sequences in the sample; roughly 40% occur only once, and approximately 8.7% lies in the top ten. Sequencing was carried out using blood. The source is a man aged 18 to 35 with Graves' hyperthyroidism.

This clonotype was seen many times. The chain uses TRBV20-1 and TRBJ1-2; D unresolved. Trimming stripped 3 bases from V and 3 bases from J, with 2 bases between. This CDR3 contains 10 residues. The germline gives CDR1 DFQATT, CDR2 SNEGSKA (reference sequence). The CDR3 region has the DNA TGCAGTGCTAGTCACTATGGCTACACCTTC. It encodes CSASHYGYTF.

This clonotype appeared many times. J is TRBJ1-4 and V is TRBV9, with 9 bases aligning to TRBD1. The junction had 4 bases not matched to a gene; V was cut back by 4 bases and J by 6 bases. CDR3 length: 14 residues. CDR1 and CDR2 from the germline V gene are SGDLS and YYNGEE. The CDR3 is CASSQTGGDEKLFF. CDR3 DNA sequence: TGTGCCAGCAGCCAGACAGGGGGAGATGAAAAACTGTTTTTT.

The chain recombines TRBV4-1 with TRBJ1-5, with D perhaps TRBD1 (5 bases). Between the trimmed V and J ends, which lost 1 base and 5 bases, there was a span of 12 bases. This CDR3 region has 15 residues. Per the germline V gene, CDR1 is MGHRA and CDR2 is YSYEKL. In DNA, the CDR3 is TGCGCCAGCAGCCAAGGGGCAGGGATAGATCAGCCCCAGCATTTT. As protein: CASSQGAGIDQPQHF.

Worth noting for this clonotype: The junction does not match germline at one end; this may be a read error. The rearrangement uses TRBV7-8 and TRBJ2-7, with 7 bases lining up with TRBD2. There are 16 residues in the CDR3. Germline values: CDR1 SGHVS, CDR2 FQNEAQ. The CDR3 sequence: CASSQDREARAHEQYF. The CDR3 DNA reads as TGCGCCAGCAGCCAAGATCGGGAGGCCAGGGCTCACGAGCAGTACTTC.

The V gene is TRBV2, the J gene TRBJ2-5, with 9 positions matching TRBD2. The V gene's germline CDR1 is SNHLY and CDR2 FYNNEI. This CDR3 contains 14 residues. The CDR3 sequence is CAGGSGGFQETQYF. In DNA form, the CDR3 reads TGTGCTGGGGGTAGCGGGGGATTCCAAGAGACCCAGTACTTC.

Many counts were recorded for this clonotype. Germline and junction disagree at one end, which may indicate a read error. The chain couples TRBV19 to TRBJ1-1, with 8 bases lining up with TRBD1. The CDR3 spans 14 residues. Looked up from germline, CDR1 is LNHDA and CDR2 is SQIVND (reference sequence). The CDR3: CASSIWTGNAEAFF. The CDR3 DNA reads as TGTGCCAGTAGTATCTGGACAGGGAACGCTGAAGCTTTCTTT.

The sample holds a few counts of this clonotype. The CDR3 bases are TGTGCCAGCAGCTTGAACAGGGCGAACACCGGGGAGCTGTTTTTT. Its translation: CASSLNRANTGELFF. This rearrangement joins TRBV7-2 to TRBJ2-2; weak D call: TRBD1 (6 bases). The germline V gene has CDR1 SGHTA and CDR2 FQGNSA. This CDR3 region has 15 residues. Trimming pared 3 bases from V and 0 bases from J, leaving 8 bases between.

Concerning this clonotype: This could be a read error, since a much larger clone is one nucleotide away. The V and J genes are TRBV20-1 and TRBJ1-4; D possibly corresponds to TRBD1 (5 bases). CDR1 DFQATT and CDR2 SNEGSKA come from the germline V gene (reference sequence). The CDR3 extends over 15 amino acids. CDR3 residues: CSTRDREGLYEKLFF. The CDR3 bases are TGCAGTACTAGAGATAGGGAGGGGCTGTACGAAAAACTGTTTTTT.

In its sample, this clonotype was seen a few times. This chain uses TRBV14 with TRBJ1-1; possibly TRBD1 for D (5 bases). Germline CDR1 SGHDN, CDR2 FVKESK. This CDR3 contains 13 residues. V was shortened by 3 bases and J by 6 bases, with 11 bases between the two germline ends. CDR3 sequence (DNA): TGTGCCAGCAGCCAGCTAGGGGCCCCTGAAGCTTTCTTT. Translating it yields CASSQLGAPEAFF.

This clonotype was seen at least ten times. CDR3 sequence reads: CASSPGVTGNTIYF. The CDR3 nucleotides are TGTGCCAGCAGCCCAGGGGTCACTGGAAACACCATATATTTT. The chain couples TRBV7-2 to TRBJ1-3; D might be TRBD1 (6 bases). CDR3 length: 14 residues. In germline, CDR1 is SGHTA, CDR2 FQGNSA. The V and J ends lost 5 bases and 2 bases respectively, with 10 bases between them.

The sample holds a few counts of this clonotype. The CDR3 reads CASSPHSGASEQYF. In nucleotides, the CDR3 is TGTGCCAGCAGCCCCCACTCCGGGGCCTCCGAGCAGTACTTC. This chain connects TRBV7-3 to TRBJ2-7, with D possibly called TRBD1 or TRBD2 (5 bases each). CDR1 SGHTA and CDR2 FQGTGA come from the germline V gene. The V gene lost 5 bases and the J gene lost 6 bases, with 17 bases spanning the gap. CDR3 length: 14 amino acids. The complete variable domain, with remaining parts taken from reference TRBV7-3 and TRBJ2-7, reads GAGVSQTPSNKVTEKGKYVELRCDPISGHTALYWYRQSLGQGPEFLIYFQGTGAADDSGLPNDRFFAVRPEGSVSTLKIQRTERGDSAVYLCASSPHSGASEQYFGPGTRLTVT.

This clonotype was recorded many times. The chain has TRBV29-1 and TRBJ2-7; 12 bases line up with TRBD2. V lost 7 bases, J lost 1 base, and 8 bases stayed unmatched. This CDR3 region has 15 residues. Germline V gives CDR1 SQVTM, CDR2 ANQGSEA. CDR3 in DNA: TGCAGCGCCCGCACTAGCGGGAGGTCTTCCTACGAGCAGTACTTC. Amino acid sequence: CSARTSGRSSYEQYF.

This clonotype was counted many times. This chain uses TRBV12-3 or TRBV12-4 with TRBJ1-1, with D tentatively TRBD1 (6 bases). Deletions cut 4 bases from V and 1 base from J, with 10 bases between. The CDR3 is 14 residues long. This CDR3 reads CASSSTGSNTEAFF. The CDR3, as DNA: TGTGCCAGCAGTTCAACAGGGTCGAACACTGAAGCTTTCTTT.

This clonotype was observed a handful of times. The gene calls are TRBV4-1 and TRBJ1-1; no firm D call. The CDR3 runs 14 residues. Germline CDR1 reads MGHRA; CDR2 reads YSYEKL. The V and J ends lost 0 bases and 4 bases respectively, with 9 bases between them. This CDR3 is CASSQDGPITEAFF. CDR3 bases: TGCGCCAGCAGCCAAGATGGCCCGATCACTGAAGCTTTCTTT.

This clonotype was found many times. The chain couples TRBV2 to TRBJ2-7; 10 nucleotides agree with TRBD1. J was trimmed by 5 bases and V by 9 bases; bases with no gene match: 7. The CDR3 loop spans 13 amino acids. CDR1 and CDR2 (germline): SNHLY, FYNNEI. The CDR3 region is CARSDRGRDEQYF. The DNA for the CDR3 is TGTGCCAGGTCTGACAGGGGGCGCGACGAGCAGTACTTC. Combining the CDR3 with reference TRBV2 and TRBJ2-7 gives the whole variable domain EPEVTQTPSHQVTQMGQEVILRCVPISNHLYFYWYRQILGQKVEFLVSFYNNEISEKSEIFDDQFSVERPDGSNFTLKIRSTKLEDSAMYFCARSDRGRDEQYFGPGTRLTVT.

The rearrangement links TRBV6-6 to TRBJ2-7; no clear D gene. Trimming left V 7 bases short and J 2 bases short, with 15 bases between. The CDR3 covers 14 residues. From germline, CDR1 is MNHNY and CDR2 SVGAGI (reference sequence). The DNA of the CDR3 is TGTGCCAGCACCGACCCTGACCGCCCCTACGAGCAGTACTTC. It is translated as CASTDPDRPYEQYF.

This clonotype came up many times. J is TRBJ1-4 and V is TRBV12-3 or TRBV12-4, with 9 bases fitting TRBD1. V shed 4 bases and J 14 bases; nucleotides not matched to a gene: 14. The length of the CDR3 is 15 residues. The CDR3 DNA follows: TGTGCCAGCAGTTCCTTCCGGGACAGGGCCGGCCATCTGTTTTTT. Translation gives CASSSFRDRAGHLFF.

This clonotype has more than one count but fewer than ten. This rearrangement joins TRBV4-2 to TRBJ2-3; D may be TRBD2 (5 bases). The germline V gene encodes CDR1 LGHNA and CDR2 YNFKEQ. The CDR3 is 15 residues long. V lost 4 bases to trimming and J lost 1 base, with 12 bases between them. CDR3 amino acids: CASSLEGGGTDTQYF. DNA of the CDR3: TGTGCCAGCAGCCTAGAGGGTGGCGGCACAGATACGCAGTATTTT.